Here is one T cell receptor (beta chain) with its context. This entry belongs to a study of blood T cell repertoires in COVID-19. Study in general: Collection of acute and convalescent COVID-19 samples took place in the United States, Italy and Spain.

Germline CDR1 is SNHLY and CDR2 is FYNNEI. The CDR3 length is 14 residues. The junction had 5 bases not matched to a gene; V was cut back by 4 bases and J by 4 bases. Individuals aged about 18 to 90 years were recruited from about two dozen US areas. Participants had their cohort set by participant-reported clinical history. Libraries were prepared by immunoSEQ multiplex PCR; TCRdb keeps only in-frame clonotypes and omits some of them. Of about 300,000 clones in the sample, around 84% were seen once. This TCR came from a woman aged 30 to 39 who had been exposed to COVID-19. V is TRBV2 and J is TRBJ2-5; 8 bases are a match to TRBD1. Sequencing input: PBMCs or T cells enriched from blood (not recorded which). CDR3 loop: CASSALRGLETQYF. The CDR3 nucleotides read TGTGCCAGCAGTGCCCTCAGGGGGCTAGAGACCCAGTACTTC. The complete variable domain, with remaining parts taken from reference TRBV2 and TRBJ2-5, reads EPEVTQTPSHQVTQMGQEVILRCVPISNHLYFYWYRQILGQKVEFLVSFYNNEISEKSEIFDDQFSVERPDGSNFTLKIRSTKLEDSAMYFCASSALRGLETQYFGPGTRLLVL.